The present T cell receptor beta chain was sequenced within a study of blood T cell repertoires in COVID-19. Germline V gene data show CDR1 as MDHEN and CDR2 as SYDVKM. V shed 6 bases, J shed 1 base, and the junction held 8 bases outside the gene matches. CDR3 size: 15 residues. Sequencing was performed with immunoSEQ multiplex PCR; in TCRdb, only in-frame clones are kept and a portion is missing. The table has 150,000 to 200,000 clones, 70% to 90% seen once. The sequence was collected from a person in their 70s with COVID-19, enrolled during active disease. The chain uses TRBV28 and TRBJ2-7, with 8 bases matching TRBD1. Sequenced: peripheral blood. The CDR3 loop reads CASSGGTGGSYEQYF. The CDR3 bases are TGTGCCAGCAGCGGTGGCACAGGGGGGTCCTACGAGCAGTACTTC. Combining the CDR3 with reference TRBV28 and TRBJ2-7 gives the whole variable domain DVKVTQSSRYLVKRTGEKVFLECVQDMDHENMFWYRQDPGLGLRLIYFSYDVKMKEKGDIPEGYSVSREKKERFSLILESASTNQTSMYLCASSGGTGGSYEQYFGPGTRLTVT.